The 14 T cell receptor beta chains below come from one sample, sequenced in a study of T cells in Graves' hyperthyroidism and ophthalmopathy. There were TCR beta CDR3 regions amplified from RNA transcripts. Initially, a first-round RT-PCR of the TCR CDR3 employed the HTBI primer set. MiXCR was run by TCRdb on the multiplex PCR reads, yielding one entry per CDR3 protein. The sample has about 200,000 distinct CDR3 sequences, about a sixth seen once; the top ten hold about half. Material: blood. The receptors originated from a woman between 50 and 59 years old with Graves' hyperthyroidism.

This clonotype was found many times. The V and J genes are TRBV15 and TRBJ1-1; TRBD1 is a possible D gene (6 bases). Germline lookup yields CDR1 LNHNV and CDR2 YYDKDF (reference sequence). This CDR3 region has 14 residues. Trimming stripped 4 bases from V and 4 bases from J, with 13 bases between. The DNA of the CDR3 is TGTGCCACCAGCACTCAGGGGCTGAGCACTGAAGCTTTCTTT. This encodes CATSTQGLSTEAFF.

This clonotype has at least ten counts. V usage is TRBV6-1 and J usage is TRBJ2-1; 9 bases map to TRBD1. Germline V gene data show CDR1 as MNHNS and CDR2 as SASEGT. Trimming took 6 bases from V and 8 from J; bases not matched to a gene: 8. The CDR3 has 14 amino acids. The CDR3 reads CASSRDRDGYEQFF. CDR3 coding DNA: TGTGCCAGCAGCCGGGACAGGGATGGGTATGAGCAGTTCTTC.

This clonotype showed up many times. The V and J genes are TRBV28 and TRBJ2-7, with no clear D. V shed 3 bases and J shed 6 bases, with 3 bases lying between them. The germline gives CDR1 MDHEN, CDR2 SYDVKM. CDR3 size: 10 residues. CDR3 amino acids: CASSLTEQYF. CDR3 bases: TGTGCCAGCAGTTTGACCGAGCAGTACTTC.

The V call is TRBV27, the J call TRBJ2-1; 7 bases agree with TRBD1. Trimming cost V 2 bases and J 10 bases; bases outside gene matches: 8. Germline V gene sequence: CDR1 MNHEY, CDR2 SMNVEV (reference sequence). The CDR3 spans 14 residues. The CDR3 DNA is TGTGCCAGCAGTTTAGAGACAGGGATGGGCGAGCAGTTCTTC. This codes for CASSLETGMGEQFF.

The chain uses TRBV27 and TRBJ1-5, with D unresolved. Trimming shortened V by 5 bases and J by 0 bases, and 14 bases separated the two germline ends. Per the germline V gene, CDR1 is MNHEY and CDR2 is SMNVEV (reference sequence). This CDR3 contains 16 residues. Here the CDR3 reads CASSPFGPDSNQPQHF. Here the CDR3 DNA reads TGTGCCAGCAGTCCCTTCGGACCTGATAGCAATCAGCCCCAGCATTTT.

Ten or more counts support this clonotype. The chain is built from TRBV7-9 and TRBJ2-3; D might be TRBD2 (6 bases). This CDR3 is built from 15 residues. Germline CDR1 SEHNR, CDR2 FQNEAQ (reference sequence). Trimming cost V 4 bases and J 2 bases, with 13 bases left between them. As DNA, the CDR3 is TGTGCCAGCAGCTCCGCACGGACTAACACAGATACGCAGTATTTT. Protein product: CASSSARTNTDTQYF.

Written as DNA, the CDR3 is TGTGCCAGCGGGGAGGTGGTGTCAAACAATGAGCAGTACTTC. Amino acid sequence: CASGEVVSNNEQYF. The rearrangement uses TRBV14 and TRBJ2-1; D might be TRBD2 (6 bases). With the DNA end fitting TRBJ2-7 better, the J assignment may be wrong. The germline gives CDR1 SGHDN, CDR2 FVKESK. The CDR3 contains 14 residues.

V and J are TRBV29-1 and TRBJ2-1; 9 bases match TRBD2. This CDR3 has 13 amino acids. Unmatched junction bases numbered 5, after V lost 6 bases and J lost 5 bases. The germline CDR1 and CDR2 sequences are SQVTM and ANQGSEA. CDR3 amino acids: CSVRGRDNNEQFF. CDR3 DNA sequence: TGCAGCGTACGCGGGAGGGACAACAATGAGCAGTTCTTC.

This clonotype has a count of ten or more. The rearrangement joins TRBV3-1 to TRBJ2-1; no clear D. The germline V and J ends were trimmed by 4 bases and 9 bases, with 16 bases remaining between them. From germline, CDR1 is LGHDT and CDR2 YNNKEL (reference sequence). The CDR3 extends over 14 amino acids. The CDR3 is CASSPSGGAGEQFF. The CDR3 DNA follows: TGTGCCAGCAGCCCCTCCGGCGGAGCTGGTGAGCAGTTCTTC.

In the case of this clonotype: Sequence at one end of the junction differs from germline and may be a read error. The chain carries TRBV5-1 and TRBJ1-2; 11 nucleotides match TRBD1. Germline V gene lookup returns CDR1 SGHRS and CDR2 YFSETQ. There are 15 residues in the CDR3. The CDR3 coding sequence is TGCGCCAGCAGCTCACAGGGACAGGGGGGCTATGGCTACGCCTTC. This encodes CASSSQGQGGYGYAF.

This clonotype was picked up many times. DNA for the CDR3: TGTGCCAGCATTCCTCAAGCCGGGTCAGGGTTGGCTTTCTTT. Translation gives CASIPQAGSGLAFF. The chain couples TRBV28 to TRBJ1-1; D is perhaps TRBD1 (5 bases). CDR1 and CDR2 from the germline V gene are MDHEN and SYDVKM. V shed 7 bases and J shed 11 bases, with 23 bases lying between them. The CDR3 is 14 residues long.

This clonotype was seen a few times. This chain connects TRBV19 to TRBJ1-5; possibly TRBD1 for D (5 bases). V lost 7 bases, J lost 1 base, and 14 bases lay in between. The germline CDR1 and CDR2 sequences are LNHDA and SQIVND (reference sequence). The CDR3 has 15 amino acids. The CDR3 nucleotides read TGTGCCAGTAACGTGGGGACGGGAAGCAATCAGCCCCAGCATTTT. This sequence encodes CASNVGTGSNQPQHF. Combining the CDR3 with reference TRBV19 and TRBJ1-5 gives the whole variable domain DGGITQSPKYLFRKEGQNVTLSCEQNLNHDAMYWYRQDPGQGLRLIYYSQIVNDFQKGDIAEGYSVSREKKESFPLTVTSAQKNPTAFYLCASNVGTGSNQPQHFGDGTRLSIL.

The sample holds a few counts of this clonotype. Being one base from a much bigger clone, this may be a read error. The chain employs TRBV5-5 and TRBJ2-1; D perhaps matches TRBD2 (6 bases). The V gene's germline CDR1 is SGHKS and CDR2 YYEKEE (reference sequence). The CDR3 has 14 amino acids. CDR3 amino acids: CASSLGGHTNEQLF. The CDR3 region has the DNA TGTGCCAGCAGCTTAGGAGGGCACACCAATGAGCAGCTCTTC.

The table lists this clonotype with many counts. The rearrangement links TRBV20-1 to TRBJ2-7, with 7 bases lining up with TRBD2. Germline CDR1 reads DFQATT; CDR2 reads SNEGSKA (reference sequence). The CDR3 loop spans 13 amino acids. J lost 4 bases, V lost 6 bases, and 9 bases had no gene match. In DNA, the CDR3 is TGCAGTGCGCCCCGGGGGGATATGTACGAGCAGTACTTC. Protein sequence: CSAPRGDMYEQYF.